Listed below are T cell receptor beta chains from one sample, sequenced in a study of CD8+ T cells in alopecia areata. Libraries were prepared by immunoSEQ multiplex PCR; TCRdb keeps only in-frame clonotypes and omits some of them. The data show about 200,000 clones, around two fifths seen once. Specimen: CD4+ T cells sorted from blood, collected around week 31, from a patient treated with tofacitinib. The receptors come from a human donor with alopecia areata. CDR3s include the opening cysteine and the closing phenylalanine or tryptophan. The D gene is left open where the match is weak. Clone size is stated in some rows and not others, as once, few, many or a class when expanded.

D: NA; J: TRBJ1-2; size: NA; V: TRBV10-3; DNA: TGTGCCATCAGTGGGACAGCCTATGGCTACACCTTC; CDR3: CAISGTAYGYTF
D: NA; J: TRBJ1-4; size: few; V: TRBV29-1; DNA: TGCAGCGTTACATCAACTAATGAAAAACTGTTTTTT; CDR3: CSVTSTNEKLFF
D: NA; J: TRBJ1-2; size: few; V: TRBV30; DNA: TGTGCCTGGAGTCCGCTGGACGGAAGGATTGTTGGCGATGGCTACACCTTC; CDR3: CAWSPLDGRIVGDGYTF
D: TRBD1; J: TRBJ1-1; size: NA; V: TRBV27; DNA: TGTGCCAGCAGTTTCGGTCTCAGGGGGGTGAACACTGAAGCTTTCTTT; CDR3: CASSFGLRGVNTEAFF
D: NA; J: TRBJ1-5; size: NA; V: TRBV6-6; DNA: TGTGCCAGCAGAGGGGATCAGCCCCAGCATTTT; CDR3: CASRGDQPQHF
D: NA; J: TRBJ1-1; size: NA; V: TRBV5-1; DNA: TGCGCCAGCAGCCCGGAGGCAGGGCAAGGGAACACTGAAGCTTTCTTT; CDR3: CASSPEAGQGNTEAFF
D: NA; J: TRBJ2-1; size: many; V: TRBV6-5; DNA: TGTGCCAGCAGTTTCAACAGGGACAATGAGCAGTTCTTC; CDR3: CASSFNRDNEQFF
D: NA; J: TRBJ1-5; size: NA; V: TRBV27; DNA: TGTGCCAGCAGACGAGGAACGGATAATCAGCCCCAGCATTTT; CDR3: CASRRGTDNQPQHF
D: TRBD1; J: TRBJ1-2; size: NA; V: TRBV6-5; DNA: TGTGCCAGCAGTTACTCGTCAGGACAGGGGGCGCGAGGCTACACCTTC; CDR3: CASSYSSGQGARGYTF
D: TRBD1; J: TRBJ2-1; size: NA; V: TRBV6-5; DNA: TGTGCCAGCACTGAGACAGGGAGACGCAATGAGCAGTTCTTC; CDR3: CASTETGRRNEQFF
D: NA; J: TRBJ2-3; size: NA; V: TRBV30; DNA: TGTGCCCGTTCCGGAAGCGCAGATACGCAGTATTTT; CDR3: CARSGSADTQYF
D: NA; J: TRBJ2-1; size: NA; V: TRBV11-2; DNA: TGTGCCAGTATCAATCCAGTCCTTCATTACTCCTACAATGAGCAGTTCTTC; CDR3: CASINPVLHYSYNEQFF
D: NA; J: TRBJ1-1; size: NA; V: TRBV5-1; DNA: TGCGCCAGCAGCTTGGTTCCACTGAACACTGAAGCTTTCTTT; CDR3: CASSLVPLNTEAFF
D: NA; J: TRBJ1-1; size: few; V: TRBV18; DNA: TGTGCCAGCTCCGGGACCCTAGCTAACACTGAAGCTTTCTTT; CDR3: CASSGTLANTEAFF
D: NA; J: TRBJ1-1; size: once; V: TRBV5-1; DNA: TGCGCCAGCAGCCAGGGGCATGGGATGAACACTGAAGCTTTCTTT; CDR3: CASSQGHGMNTEAFF
D: NA; J: TRBJ1-1; size: NA; V: TRBV9; DNA: TGTGCCAGCGGGGGAGGGAAGAACACTGAAGCTTTCTTT; CDR3: CASGGGKNTEAFF
D: TRBD1; J: TRBJ2-4; size: NA; V: TRBV9; DNA: TGTGCCAGCAGCGTCACCGGGACAGGGGAAGTGCAGTACTTC; CDR3: CASSVTGTGEVQYF
D: TRBD1; J: TRBJ1-1; size: NA; V: TRBV30; DNA: TGTGCCTGGGGGACAGGGGGCACTGAAGCTTTCTTT; CDR3: CAWGTGGTEAFF
D: NA; J: TRBJ1-5; size: NA; V: TRBV6-5; DNA: TGTGCCAGCAGTTCAACAGGTTATAGCAATCAGCCCCAGCATTTT; CDR3: CASSSTGYSNQPQHF
D: NA; J: TRBJ2-2; size: NA; V: TRBV11-2; DNA: TGTGCCAGCAGCCAAAGCGCACACTGGAACACCGGGGAGCTGTTTTTT; CDR3: CASSQSAHWNTGELFF
D: NA; J: TRBJ1-3; size: NA; V: TRBV6-5; DNA: TGTGCCAGCCGCAAGACCTACAACTCTGGAAACACCATATATTTT; CDR3: CASRKTYNSGNTIYF
D: TRBD1; J: TRBJ2-2; size: NA; V: TRBV6-5; DNA: TGTGCCAGCAGTCCGGGACAGGGGGCAATCGGGGAGCTGTTTTTT; CDR3: CASSPGQGAIGELFF
D: NA; J: TRBJ2-7; size: NA; V: TRBV28; DNA: TGTGCCAGCAGTTCCGGGAATTGGTACGAGCAGTACTTC; CDR3: CASSSGNWYEQYF
D: TRBD1; J: TRBJ1-2; size: NA; V: TRBV5-6; DNA: TGTGCCAGCAGCTTAAGGACAGGGAGGAGCTATGGCTACACCTTC; CDR3: CASSLRTGRSYGYTF
D: TRBD2; J: TRBJ2-3; size: NA; V: TRBV7-6; DNA: TGTGCCAGCAGCCAACTAGCGGCCACAGATACGCAGTATTTT; CDR3: CASSQLAATDTQYF
D: NA; J: TRBJ1-2; size: few; V: TRBV13; DNA: TGTGCCAGCAGCGTGAGACCGACTCCGTATGGCTACACCTTC; CDR3: CASSVRPTPYGYTF
D: NA; J: TRBJ2-7; size: NA; V: TRBV18; DNA: TGTGCCAGCTCACCAGGAACAGGTCGCCACGAGCAGTACTTC; CDR3: CASSPGTGRHEQYF
D: NA; J: TRBJ2-3; size: NA; V: TRBV15; DNA: TGTGCCACCAGCAGAGGAGGCCTTGGGTTCACAGATACGCAGTATTTT; CDR3: CATSRGGLGFTDTQYF
D: NA; J: TRBJ1-1; size: NA; V: TRBV18; DNA: TGTGCCAGCTCATTGCAAGAGGCAAACACTGAAGCTTTCTTT; CDR3: CASSLQEANTEAFF
D: NA; J: TRBJ2-1; size: NA; V: TRBV4-1; DNA: TGCGCCAGCAGCCAGGGGACGAGACAGGCGTCCTACAATGAGCAGTTCTTC; CDR3: CASSQGTRQASYNEQFF
D: NA; J: TRBJ2-4; size: NA; V: TRBV2; DNA: TGTGCCAGCAGTGGACAGGTACTAGCCAAAAACATTCAGTACTTC; CDR3: CASSGQVLAKNIQYF
D: TRBD1; J: TRBJ1-5; size: few; V: TRBV5-8; DNA: TGTGCCAGCAGCTTCGACAGGGCCGGGCCCCAGCCCCAGCATTTT; CDR3: CASSFDRAGPQPQHF
D: NA; J: TRBJ1-1; size: NA; V: TRBV9; DNA: TGTGCCAGCAGCACCCTTCAGGGTGGGGACACTGAAGCTTTCTTT; CDR3: CASSTLQGGDTEAFF
D: TRBD1; J: TRBJ2-7; size: few; V: TRBV28; DNA: TGTGCCAGCACCCTGAGTGGGGGGACAGGGCAGCAGTACTTC; CDR3: CASTLSGGTGQQYF
D: NA; J: TRBJ1-2; size: few; V: TRBV28; DNA: TGTGCCAGCAGTCTGGCTGTGAGGGGGTACACCTTC; CDR3: CASSLAVRGYTF
D: NA; J: TRBJ2-7; size: NA; V: TRBV6-6; DNA: TGTGCCAGCAGTCAGGGTTGGGAGCAGTACTTC; CDR3: CASSQGWEQYF
D: TRBD2; J: TRBJ2-7; size: once; V: TRBV29-1; DNA: TGCAGCGTTGCAAGCCTAGCGGTCGGCGAGCAGTACTTC; CDR3: CSVASLAVGEQYF
D: TRBD2; J: TRBJ2-3; size: few; V: TRBV29-1; DNA: TGCAGCGGAGCTAGCGGGAGTGGCGATACGCAGTATTTT; CDR3: CSGASGSGDTQYF
D: NA; J: TRBJ2-1; size: NA; V: TRBV6-5; DNA: TGTGCCAGCAGTTACTCGTGGACTTTAAACAATGAGCAGTTCTTC; CDR3: CASSYSWTLNNEQFF
D: NA; J: TRBJ1-6; size: NA; V: TRBV10-3; DNA: TGTGCCATCAGTGAGTCCGGGGGTCTGGGCAATTCACCCCTCCACTTT; CDR3: CAISESGGLGNSPLHF
D: TRBD2; J: TRBJ2-2; size: NA; V: TRBV5-4; DNA: TGTGCCAGCACCCGGCGCGGGGGAACCGGGGAGCTGTTTTTT; CDR3: CASTRRGGTGELFF
D: TRBD1; J: TRBJ2-2; size: NA; V: TRBV29-1; DNA: TGCAGCGTTGCTACACAGGGGTCAACCGGGGAGCTGTTTTTT; CDR3: CSVATQGSTGELFF
D: NA; J: TRBJ1-2; size: NA; V: TRBV15; DNA: TGTGCCACCAGCAGAGATGTTGGGGATGGCTACACCTTC; CDR3: CATSRDVGDGYTF
D: TRBD2; J: TRBJ2-1; size: NA; V: TRBV7-9; DNA: TGTGCCAGCAGCTCATCCGGGACTAGCGTGAACAATGAGCAGTTCTTC; CDR3: CASSSSGTSVNNEQFF
D: NA; J: TRBJ2-2; size: few; V: TRBV5-4; DNA: TGTGCCACCACAGACACGCTCACCGGGGAGCTGTTTTTT; CDR3: CATTDTLTGELFF
D: NA; J: TRBJ2-2; size: NA; V: TRBV29-1; DNA: TGCAGCGCTCCAGGTCTGGGAGGCTCCAACACCGGGGAGCTGTTTTTT; CDR3: CSAPGLGGSNTGELFF
D: NA; J: TRBJ2-7; size: few; V: TRBV10-3; DNA: TGTGCCATCAGTGAGAAGAGCTACTCCTACGAGCAGTACTTC; CDR3: CAISEKSYSYEQYF
D: NA; J: TRBJ2-1; size: NA; V: TRBV2; DNA: TGTGCCAGCAGTGAGGGTTTGCAAGGCAATGAGCAGTTCTTC; CDR3: CASSEGLQGNEQFF